The entry that follows covers one T cell receptor (beta chain) sequence. This specimen belongs to a study of blood T cell repertoires in COVID-19. Study overall: Sites across the United States, Italy and Spain contributed samples from acute and convalescent COVID-19. Nucleic acid was either cDNA or gDNA, and it came from T cells, B-cell-depleted T cells, or PBMCs.

Original methodology: Estimation of nucleated cell counts was performed using reference gene primer amplification. Using immunoSEQ multiplex PCR, the repertoire was profiled, and TCRdb retains in-frame clones only, with some absent. V, J and clone size derive from that table, while D and trimming were established from the DNA sequence. The data contain 200,000 or so clones, 70% to 85% of them singletons. The TCR sequence derives from a human donor with acute or convalescent COVID-19. The donor label of this sample is uncertain. Sequencing was done on a sample of peripheral blood.

The CDR3 nucleotides are TGTGCCAGCAGCCTAGGCGTGAGGACAGGGGCAAACCAGCCCCAGCATTTT. Its translation: CASSLGVRTGANQPQHF. This chain links TRBV7-2 with TRBJ1-5; TRBD1 matches 9 bases. J lost 7 bases, V lost 5 bases, and 15 bases had no gene match. CDR1 and CDR2 from the germline V gene are SGHTA and FQGNSA. The CDR3 totals 17 residues.